The clone carrying this T cell receptor beta chain was detected a few times. Its antigen remains unknown. CDR3 length: 14 amino acids. CDR1 SGDLS and CDR2 YYNGEE come from the germline V gene. After removal of 1 base from V and 6 bases from J, the junction contained 5 bases not matched to a gene. Preparation of the TCRbeta library was carried out with unique molecular identifiers. TCRdb used MiXCR to reprocess the PCR reads, holding one entry per CDR3 protein. Of 350,000 to 500,000 distinct CDR3 sequences listed, approximately 41% are singletons. This entry comes from a study of T-cell reconstitution after alpha-beta-depleted transplantation in children. Study-level results: Reportedly, roughly two months post-transplant, alpha-beta T cells arose from several hundred expanded graft clones. Fresh T-cell production supplied most of the T-cell counts and diversity seen one year after transplant. Where some patients showed high TCRbeta diversity at day 60, it came from recipient T cells and thymic progenitors that had survived.

The sample here was PBMCs, taken before TCRalphabeta/CD19-depleted stem cell transplant. The receptor comes from a girl aged 2 to 10 with aplastic anemia, due to receive a stem cell transplant. J is TRBJ1-1 and V is TRBV9; 8 bases line up with TRBD1. This chain's CDR3 is CASSVRQGMAEAFF. CDR3 nucleotides: TGTGCCAGCAGCGTACGACAGGGGATGGCTGAAGCTTTCTTT.